Sequencing of this T cell receptor beta chain was carried out in a study of OX40 agonist ivuxolimab in advanced cancers. Study as a whole: Ivuxolimab is a fully human IgG2 antibody that activates OX40 (CD134).

This table comes from immunoSEQ multiplex PCR, and its TCRdb copy is limited to in-frame clones, with some not included. The repertoire holds 3,000 or so clones, with approximately 80% as singletons. V gave up 3 bases and J gave up 1 base; unmatched junction bases: 3. Germline V gene data show CDR1 as SGHRS and CDR2 as YFSETQ. This CDR3 has 14 residues. This TCR derives from an adult with an advanced solid tumor such as melanoma, head and neck, liver or kidney cancer. This material consisted of CD4+ or CD8+ T cells sorted from blood, taken in a trial of the OX40 agonist ivuxolimab. V gene TRBV5-1 combines with J gene TRBJ2-5; 7 bases align to TRBD1. Written as DNA, the CDR3 is TGCGCCAGCAGCTGGGGACAGCCCCAAGAGACCCAGTACTTC. This translates into CASSWGQPQETQYF.